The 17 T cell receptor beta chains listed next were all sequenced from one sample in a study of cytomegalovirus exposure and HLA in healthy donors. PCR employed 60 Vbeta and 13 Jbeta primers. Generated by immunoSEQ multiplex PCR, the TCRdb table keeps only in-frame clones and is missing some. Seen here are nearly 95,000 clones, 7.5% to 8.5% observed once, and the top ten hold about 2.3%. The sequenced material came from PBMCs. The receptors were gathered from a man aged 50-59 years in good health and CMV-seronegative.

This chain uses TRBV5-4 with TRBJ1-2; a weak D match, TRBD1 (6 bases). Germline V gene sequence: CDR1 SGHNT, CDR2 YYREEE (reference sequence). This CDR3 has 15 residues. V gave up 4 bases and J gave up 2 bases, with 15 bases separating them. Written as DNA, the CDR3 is TGTGCCAGCAGCCTCCCGGGGGGCCAAAACTATGGCTACACCTTC. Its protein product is CASSLPGGQNYGYTF.

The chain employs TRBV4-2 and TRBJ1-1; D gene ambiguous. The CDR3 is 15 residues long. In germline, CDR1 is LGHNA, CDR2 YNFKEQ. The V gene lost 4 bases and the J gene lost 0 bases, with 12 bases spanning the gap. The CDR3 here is CASSLLSEVNTEAFF. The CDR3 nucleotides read TGTGCCAGCAGCCTCTTAAGCGAGGTGAACACTGAAGCTTTCTTT.

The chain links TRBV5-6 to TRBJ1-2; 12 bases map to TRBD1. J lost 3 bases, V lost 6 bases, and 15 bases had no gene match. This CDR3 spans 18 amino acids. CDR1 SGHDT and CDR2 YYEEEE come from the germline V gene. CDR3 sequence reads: CASNDRGTGGAWYYGYTF. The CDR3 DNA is TGTGCCAGCAACGACCGTGGGACAGGGGGCGCTTGGTACTATGGCTACACCTTC.

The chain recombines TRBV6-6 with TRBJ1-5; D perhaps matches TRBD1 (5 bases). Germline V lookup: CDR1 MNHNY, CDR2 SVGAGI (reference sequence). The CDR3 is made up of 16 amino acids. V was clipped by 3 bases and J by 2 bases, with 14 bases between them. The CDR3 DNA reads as TGTGCCAGCAGTTATCTCGGGGGGGGTGGCAATCAGCCCCAGCATTTT. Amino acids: CASSYLGGGGNQPQHF.

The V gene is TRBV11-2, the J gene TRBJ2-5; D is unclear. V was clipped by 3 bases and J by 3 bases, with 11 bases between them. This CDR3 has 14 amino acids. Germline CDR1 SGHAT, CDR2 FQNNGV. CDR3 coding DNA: TGTGCCAGCAGCTTTCGAGGTGGCGAAGAGACCCAGTACTTC. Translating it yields CASSFRGGEETQYF.

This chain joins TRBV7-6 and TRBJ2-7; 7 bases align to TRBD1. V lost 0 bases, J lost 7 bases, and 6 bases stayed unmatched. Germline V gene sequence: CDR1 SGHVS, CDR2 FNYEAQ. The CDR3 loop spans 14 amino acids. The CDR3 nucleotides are TGTGCCAGCAGCTTAGCGACAGGGTCAAGGGAGCAGTACTTC. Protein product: CASSLATGSREQYF.

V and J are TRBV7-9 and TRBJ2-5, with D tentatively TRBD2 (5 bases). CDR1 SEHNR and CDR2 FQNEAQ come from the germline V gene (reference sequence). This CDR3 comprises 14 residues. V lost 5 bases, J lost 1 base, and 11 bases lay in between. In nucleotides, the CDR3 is TGTGCCAGCAGCCCCCGGGGAACCCAAGAGACCCAGTACTTC. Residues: CASSPRGTQETQYF.

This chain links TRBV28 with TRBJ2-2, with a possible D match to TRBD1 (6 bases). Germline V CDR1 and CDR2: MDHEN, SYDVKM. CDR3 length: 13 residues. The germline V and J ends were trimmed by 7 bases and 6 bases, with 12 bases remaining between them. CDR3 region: CASNQGLPGELFF. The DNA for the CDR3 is TGTGCCAGCAACCAGGGGCTTCCCGGGGAGCTGTTTTTT.

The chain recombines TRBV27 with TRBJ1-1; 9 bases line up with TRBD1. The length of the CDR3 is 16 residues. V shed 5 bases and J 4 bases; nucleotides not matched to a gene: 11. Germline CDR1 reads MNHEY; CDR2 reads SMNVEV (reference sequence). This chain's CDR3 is CASSPGTGFPSTEAFF. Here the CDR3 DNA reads TGTGCCAGCAGTCCCGGGACAGGGTTCCCTAGCACTGAAGCTTTCTTT.

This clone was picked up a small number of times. The CDR3, as DNA: TGTGCCTGGAGTGTATATGGAGGGATTTACAATGAGCAGTTCTTC. Translation: CAWSVYGGIYNEQFF. This chain joins TRBV30 and TRBJ2-1, with TRBD2 as a possible D gene (6 bases). Germline V gives CDR1 GTSNPN, CDR2 SVGIG (reference sequence). This CDR3 is 15 amino acids long. V shed 0 bases and J shed 4 bases, with 13 bases lying between them.

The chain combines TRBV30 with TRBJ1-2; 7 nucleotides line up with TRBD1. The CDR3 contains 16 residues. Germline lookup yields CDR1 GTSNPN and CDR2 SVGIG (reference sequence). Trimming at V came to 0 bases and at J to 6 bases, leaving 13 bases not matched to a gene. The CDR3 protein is CAWSVGDSQGGHGYTF. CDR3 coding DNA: TGTGCCTGGAGTGTAGGGGACAGCCAAGGTGGGCATGGCTACACCTTC.

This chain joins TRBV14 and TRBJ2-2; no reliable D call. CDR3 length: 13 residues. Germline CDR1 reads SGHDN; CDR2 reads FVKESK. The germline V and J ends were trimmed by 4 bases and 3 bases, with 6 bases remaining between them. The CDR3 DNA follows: TGTGCCAGCAGCCTATTTGACACCGGGGAGCTGTTTTTT. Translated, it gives CASSLFDTGELFF.

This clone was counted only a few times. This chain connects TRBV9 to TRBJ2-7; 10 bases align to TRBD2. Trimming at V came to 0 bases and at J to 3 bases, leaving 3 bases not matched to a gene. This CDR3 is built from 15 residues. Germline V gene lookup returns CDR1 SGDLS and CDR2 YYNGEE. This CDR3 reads CASSVGTSGNYEQYF. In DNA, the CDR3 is TGTGCCAGCAGCGTAGGAACTAGCGGGAACTACGAGCAGTACTTC.

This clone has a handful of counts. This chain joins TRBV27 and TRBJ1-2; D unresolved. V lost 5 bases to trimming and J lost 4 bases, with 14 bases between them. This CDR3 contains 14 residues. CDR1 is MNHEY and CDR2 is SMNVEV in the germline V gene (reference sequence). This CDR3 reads CASSKAGLSYGYTF. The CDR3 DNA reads TGTGCCAGCAGTAAGGCAGGCCTGTCCTATGGCTACACCTTC.

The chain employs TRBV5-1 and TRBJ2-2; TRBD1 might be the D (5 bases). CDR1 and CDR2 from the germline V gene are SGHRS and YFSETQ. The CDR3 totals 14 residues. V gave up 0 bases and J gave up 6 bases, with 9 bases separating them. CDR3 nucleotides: TGCGCCAGCAGCTTGGGTCGACAGTCCGGGGAGCTGTTTTTT. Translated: CASSLGRQSGELFF. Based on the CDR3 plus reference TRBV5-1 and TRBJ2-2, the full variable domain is KAGVTQTPRYLIKTRGQQVTLSCSPISGHRSVSWYQQTPGQGLQFLFEYFSETQRNKGNFPGRFSGRQFSNSRSEMNVSTLELGDSALYLCASSLGRQSGELFFGEGSRLTVL.

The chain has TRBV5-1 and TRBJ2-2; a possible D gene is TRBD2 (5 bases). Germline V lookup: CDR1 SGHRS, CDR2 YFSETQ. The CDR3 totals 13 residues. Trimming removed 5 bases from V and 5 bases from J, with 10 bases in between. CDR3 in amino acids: CASRGGETGELFF. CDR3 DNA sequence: TGCGCCAGCAGAGGTGGGGAGACCGGGGAGCTGTTTTTT.

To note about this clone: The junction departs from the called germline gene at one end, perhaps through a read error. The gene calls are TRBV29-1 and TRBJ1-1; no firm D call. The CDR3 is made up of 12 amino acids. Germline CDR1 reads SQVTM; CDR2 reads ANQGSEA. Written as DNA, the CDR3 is TGCAGCGTTGAACCCCTCTACTCAATCAGGAGGTTT. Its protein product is CSVEPLYSIRRF.